This T cell receptor (beta chain) was obtained from a study of shared clonotypes between healthy human individuals. Trimming pared 0 bases from V and 5 bases from J, leaving 6 bases between. Germline CDR1 reads SGDLS; CDR2 reads YYNGEE. The CDR3 is made up of 12 amino acids. Over several immunoSEQ plates, each subset's genomic DNA was distributed in even portions. The method was immunoSEQ multiplex PCR; TCRdb's version includes in-frame clones alone and lacks a portion of them. Here the sample spans about 2,200,000 clones, more than 85% being singletons. To note about this clone: Other DNA sequences from this sample encode an identical CDR3 as well.

Naive-designated CD8 cells lacked CD45RO, were positively enriched for CCR7, and omitted terminally differentiated effector memory CD45RA+ cells. The chain employs TRBV9 and TRBJ2-7, with D uncertain. This receptor was taken from a man younger than 35 in good health. Some clones in this sample may be carry-over from other donors' samples. The sequenced sample was naive CD8+ T cells from PBMCs. CDR3 residues: CASSVDGDEQYF. The CDR3 DNA sequence: TGTGCCAGCAGCGTAGATGGGGACGAGCAGTACTTC.